The entry below gives a single TCR beta chain sequence along with its context. Its antigen is currently not known. No qualities accompany the bases; no much larger clone lies one base away. The data derive from a study of cytomegalovirus exposure and HLA in healthy donors (dated by TCRdb to about 2017). With respect to the entire study: According to a later analysis, the roughly 130 validation repertoires were produced on the same platform as the roughly 700 repertoires of the first cohort. To predict cytomegalovirus infection status, the study combined high-throughput TCR immunosequencing, statistical association of individual TCRs with disease status, and machine learning. The study aimed to test whether cataloging public T cell receptors could reveal signatures of past pathogen exposure. Besides the first cohort of about 730 subjects, a separate validation cohort made up of 120 different subjects was used. Here is what the overall study found, with its caveats: It was suggested by the authors that the approach could potentially be generalized to other disease states and immunological phenotypes. In vitro tests confirmed that a few of the cytomegalovirus-associated TCR beta chains recognize cytomegalovirus antigens. The study listed 150 to 200 TCR beta chains as associated with cytomegalovirus. The validation cohort had no HLA typing available for a later analysis, so co-occurrence within that cohort was assessed over all 110 or so repertoires. Across donors, most TCR sequences were observed very rarely, whereas some public TCRs were present in many individuals. The classifier was reported to diagnose cytomegalovirus status with high specificity and sensitivity in both the original cohort and the validation cohort. In a later analysis, TCRs clustered in the first cohort were found to also tend to co-occur in the 130 or so validation repertoires, with 94% of cluster scores above 0.

Separate from the roughly 700-subject first cohort, the validation cohort of over 90 subjects was the group to which the donors belonged. Libraries were constructed by the immunoSEQ multiplex PCR assay. The source study handled its data this way. A statistical classification framework was built for diagnosing cytomegalovirus status from the catalog of TCR beta chain sequences. TCRdb provides this immuneACCESS table in a form limited to in-frame rearrangements. Some clones are lacking; in checked studies, under half of them reflect an unresolved V gene, and why the rest are absent is not known. Clone size and V and J calls were adopted from that table, with D and trimming inferred from the DNA. In all, the sample holds 150,000 to 200,000 clones, and around 80% of those were seen once. Roughly 1.2% of the sample belongs to the ten largest clones. Inclusive of the bounding cysteine and phenylalanine, the CDR3 is 13 residues long. Only the CDR3 region is kept as DNA, spanning 39 bases read in frame from base 1. V gives up 8 bases and J gives up 3 bases, and the segment between their germline ends measures 14 bases. CDR1 and CDR2 are drawn from the germline V gene: SGHAT, FQNNGV.

Sample: PBMCs. The receptor chain draws on TRBV11-2 and TRBJ2-7; the D gene is not confidently resolved. The origin of this receptor is a woman in her twenties or thirties in good health and CMV-seronegative. The nucleotide sequence is given as TGTGCCAGCCGCCCGACGGGTAGCTACGAGCAGTACTTC. Translated, this gives CASRPTGSYEQYF.